The present entry profiles one TCR beta chain with its context. The second PCR ran about 6 to 12 cycles with a sample-barcoded 5' primer and J-beta primers. One entry per CDR3 protein, called by TCRdb with MiXCR from the 5' RACE reads. Counted here are 1.5 million or so distinct CDR3 sequences, approximately 43% occurring once; the ten biggest clones make up over 3.5%. This specimen comes from a study of blood T cells in healthy people across ages. Whole-study context: Template switching recovered approximately one barcoded beta molecule for every two T cells.

Sequenced material: blood. The TCR originated in a woman between 18 and 29 years old in good health.

This CDR3 reads CASSLLATSTDTQYF. The CDR3 DNA reads TGCGCCAGCAGCCTACTAGCAACTAGCACAGATACGCAGTATTTT. The V gene is TRBV5-1, the J gene TRBJ2-3; possible D gene TRBD2, 6 bases. Germline CDR1 and CDR2: SGHRS and YFSETQ. The CDR3 sequence is 15 residues long. The V end was cut by 4 bases, the J end by 0 bases, with 12 bases between.